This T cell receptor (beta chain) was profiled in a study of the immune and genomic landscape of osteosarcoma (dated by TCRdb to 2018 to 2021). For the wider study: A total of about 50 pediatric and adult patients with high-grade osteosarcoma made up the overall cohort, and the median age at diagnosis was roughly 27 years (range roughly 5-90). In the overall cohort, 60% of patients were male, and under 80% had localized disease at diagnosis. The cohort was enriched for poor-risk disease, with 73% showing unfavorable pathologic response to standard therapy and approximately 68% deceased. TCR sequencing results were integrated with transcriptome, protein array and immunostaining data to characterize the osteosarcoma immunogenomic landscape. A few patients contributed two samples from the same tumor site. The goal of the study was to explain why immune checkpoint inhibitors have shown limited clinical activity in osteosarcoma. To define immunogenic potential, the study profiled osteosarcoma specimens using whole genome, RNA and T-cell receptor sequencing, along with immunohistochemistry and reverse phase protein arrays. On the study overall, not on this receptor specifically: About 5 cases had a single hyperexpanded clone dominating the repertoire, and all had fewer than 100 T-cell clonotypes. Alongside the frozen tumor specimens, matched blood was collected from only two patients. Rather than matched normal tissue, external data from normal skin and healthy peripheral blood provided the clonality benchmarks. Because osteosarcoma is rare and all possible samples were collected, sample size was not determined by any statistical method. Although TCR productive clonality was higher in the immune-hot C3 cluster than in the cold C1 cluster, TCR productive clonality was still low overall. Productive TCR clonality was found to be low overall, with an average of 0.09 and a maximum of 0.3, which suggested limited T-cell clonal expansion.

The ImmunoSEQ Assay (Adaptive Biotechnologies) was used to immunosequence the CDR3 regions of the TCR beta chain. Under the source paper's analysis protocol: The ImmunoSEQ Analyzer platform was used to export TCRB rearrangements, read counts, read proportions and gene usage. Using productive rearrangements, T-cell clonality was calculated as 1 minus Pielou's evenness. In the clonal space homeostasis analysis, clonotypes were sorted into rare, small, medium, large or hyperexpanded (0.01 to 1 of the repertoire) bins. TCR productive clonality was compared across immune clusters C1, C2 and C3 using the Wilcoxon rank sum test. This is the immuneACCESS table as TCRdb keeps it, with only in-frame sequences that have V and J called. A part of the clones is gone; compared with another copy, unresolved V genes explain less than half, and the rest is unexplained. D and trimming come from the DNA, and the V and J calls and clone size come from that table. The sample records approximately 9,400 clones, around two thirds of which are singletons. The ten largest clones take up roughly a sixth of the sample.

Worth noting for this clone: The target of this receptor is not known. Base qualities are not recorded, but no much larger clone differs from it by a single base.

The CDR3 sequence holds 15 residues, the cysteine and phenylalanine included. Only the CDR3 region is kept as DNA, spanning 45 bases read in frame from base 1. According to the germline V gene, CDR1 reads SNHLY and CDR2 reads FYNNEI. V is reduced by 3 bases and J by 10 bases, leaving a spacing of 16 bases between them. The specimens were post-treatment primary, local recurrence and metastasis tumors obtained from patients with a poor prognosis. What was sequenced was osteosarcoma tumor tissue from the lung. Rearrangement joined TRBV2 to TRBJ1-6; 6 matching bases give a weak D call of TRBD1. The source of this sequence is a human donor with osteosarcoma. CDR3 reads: CASSDTQQGYSPLHF. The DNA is TGTGCCAGCAGTGATACTCAACAGGGATACTCACCCCTCCACTTT.